These 21 T cell receptor beta chains were all obtained from the same sample, sequenced in a study of blood T cell repertoires in COVID-19. Measured with immunoSEQ multiplex PCR; TCRdb has only the in-frame clones, and not every one. The sample lists roughly 150,000 clones; 85% were seen once. The material sequenced was peripheral blood. Source of these receptors: a woman older than 75 with COVID-19, enrolled during active disease.

This rearrangement joins TRBV28 to TRBJ1-5; no reliable D call. CDR1 is MDHEN, CDR2 SYDVKM, per germline. This CDR3 is built from 14 residues. V lost 4 bases and J lost 9, with 16 bases in between. The CDR3 DNA is TGTGCCAGCAGTTCATACAGCTCTGGTCCGCCCCAGCATTTT. Translating gives CASSSYSSGPPQHF.

This rearrangement joins TRBV2 to TRBJ1-1; the match to TRBD1 covers 9 bases. Germline CDR1 reads SNHLY; CDR2 reads FYNNEI. The CDR3 is made up of 13 amino acids. Trimming at V came to 8 bases and at J to 3 bases, leaving 4 bases not matched to a gene. CDR3: CASHRGPDTEAFF. The CDR3 DNA is TGTGCCAGCCACAGGGGGCCGGACACTGAAGCTTTCTTT.

This sequence joins TRBV28 and TRBJ1-2; 10 nucleotides line up with TRBD1. The CDR3 totals 13 residues. CDR1 is MDHEN, CDR2 SYDVKM, per germline. V was clipped by 3 bases and J by 7 bases; unmatched bases: 2. The DNA of the CDR3 is TGTGCCAGCAGTTTGGGACAGGGGTTTGGCTACACCTTC. It encodes CASSLGQGFGYTF.

This sequence joins TRBV28 and TRBJ1-2, with 10 bases aligning to TRBD1. V was clipped by 2 bases and J by 4 bases; unmatched bases: 10. The germline gives CDR1 MDHEN, CDR2 SYDVKM. CDR3 length: 17 residues. The CDR3 loop is CASSLPPGQGLIYGYTF. In DNA form, the CDR3 reads TGTGCCAGCAGTTTACCTCCGGGACAGGGGCTTATCTATGGCTACACCTTC.

The chain is built from TRBV6-5 and TRBJ2-1, with 8 bases lining up with TRBD1. J was trimmed by 6 bases and V by 6 bases; bases with no gene match: 4. Germline V CDR1 and CDR2: MNHEY, SVGAGI. The length of the CDR3 is 13 residues. The CDR3 DNA reads as TGTGCCAGCAGCCTACAGGGGGTCAATGAGCAGTTCTTC. Its translation is CASSLQGVNEQFF.

In the case of this clone: Other DNA sequences within the sample encode an identical CDR3. This chain connects TRBV3-1 (or the pseudogene TRBV3-2) to TRBJ1-1; a weak D match, TRBD1 (6 bases). The germline V gene has CDR1 LGHDT and CDR2 YNNKEL (reference sequence). V gave up 2 bases and J gave up 1 base, with 8 bases separating them. CDR3 length equals 14 residues. CDR3 nucleotides: TGTGCCAGCAGCCAACAACAGGGGAACACTGAAGCTTTCTTT. This codes for CASSQQQGNTEAFF.

The chain is built from TRBV6-5 and TRBJ2-7; 7 bases match TRBD1. Germline loops: CDR1 MNHEY, CDR2 SVGAGI. CDR3 length: 12 amino acids. The trim removed 11 bases at V and 0 bases at J, leaving 4 bases unmatched. The CDR3 loop reads CAGRDSSYEQYF. The CDR3 bases are TGTGCCGGCCGGGACAGCTCCTACGAGCAGTACTTC.

The table lists this clone with a few counts. The chain links TRBV4-2 to TRBJ2-7; TRBD1 agrees at 9 bases. J gave up 7 bases and V 1 base, and 11 bases lay outside the gene matches. The CDR3 loop spans 16 amino acids. Germline V gives CDR1 LGHNA, CDR2 YNFKEQ. Written as DNA, the CDR3 is TGTGCCAGCAGCCAAGGGGCCCGGGACAGGGTAATGGAGCAGTACTTC. Translation: CASSQGARDRVMEQYF.

V usage is TRBV7-2 and J usage is TRBJ1-2; 9 bases line up with TRBD1. The ends lost 1 base at V and 4 bases at J; junction bases unmatched: 4. Germline V gives CDR1 SGHTA, CDR2 FQGNSA. This CDR3 has 15 residues. The DNA for the CDR3 is TGTGCCAGCAGCTTAGAAGGGACAGGGATCTATGGCTACACCTTC. Its translation: CASSLEGTGIYGYTF.

The rearrangement links TRBV5-4 to TRBJ2-7; 8 nucleotides match TRBD1. The CDR3 is 14 amino acids. V lost 3 bases, J lost 3 bases, and 5 bases stayed unmatched. Per germline, CDR1 SGHNT and CDR2 YYREEE (reference sequence). CDR3 region: CASSSGGPYYEQYF. Written as DNA, the CDR3 is TGTGCCAGCAGCTCAGGGGGCCCATACTACGAGCAGTACTTC.

The gene calls are TRBV12-3 or TRBV12-4 and TRBJ1-5; D unclear. V gave up 6 bases and J gave up 7 bases, with 10 bases separating them. The CDR3 is 12 amino acids. The CDR3 here is CASSPGEQPQHF. In DNA, the CDR3 is TGTGCCAGCAGCCCCGGGGAGCAGCCCCAGCATTTT.

This clone came up once. The chain carries TRBV6-2 or TRBV6-3 and TRBJ2-7, with 7 positions matching TRBD2. The V and J ends lost 2 bases and 1 base, in that order; junction bases with no gene match: 2. Germline V lookup: CDR1 MNHEY, CDR2 SVGEGT. This CDR3 has 14 amino acids. CDR3 nucleotide sequence: TGTGCCAGCAGTTACGCGGGAGCATCCTACGAGCAGTACTTC. Encoded protein: CASSYAGASYEQYF.

The rearrangement links TRBV10-3 to TRBJ2-7; D is uncertain. Germline lookup yields CDR1 ENHRY and CDR2 SYGVKD. V gave up 7 bases and J gave up 5 bases, with 18 bases separating them. This CDR3 is built from 14 residues. In DNA form, the CDR3 reads TGTGCCATCACCCCAGAGAACTACCGCAACGAGCAGTACTTC. The encoded protein is CAITPENYRNEQYF.

This clone occurred once. V gene TRBV5-1 combines with J gene TRBJ1-2; 7 bases are a match to TRBD1. Germline-derived CDR1 and CDR2 are SGHRS and YFSETQ. This CDR3 has 14 amino acids. Unmatched junction bases numbered 10, after V lost 4 bases and J lost 7 bases. This CDR3 reads CASSGGQATGGYTF. The CDR3 coding sequence is TGCGCCAGCAGCGGCGGACAGGCGACTGGTGGCTACACCTTC. Combining the CDR3 with reference TRBV5-1 and TRBJ1-2 gives the whole variable domain KAGVTQTPRYLIKTRGQQVTLSCSPISGHRSVSWYQQTPGQGLQFLFEYFSETQRNKGNFPGRFSGRQFSNSRSEMNVSTLELGDSALYLCASSGGQATGGYTFGSGTRLTVV.

This sequence joins TRBV7-3 and TRBJ2-3, with 9 bases identical to TRBD2. This CDR3 spans 15 amino acids. Trimming cost V 8 bases and J 4 bases; bases outside gene matches: 10. Germline-derived CDR1 and CDR2 are SGHTA and FQGTGA. The CDR3 DNA sequence: TGTGCCAGCGGCCAAGGGGGACTAGCTCCAGATACGCAGTATTTT. The encoded protein is CASGQGGLAPDTQYF.

V is TRBV6-6 and J is TRBJ1-2, with D unresolved. Germline CDR1 is MNHNY and CDR2 is SVGAGI (reference sequence). The germline V and J ends were trimmed by 7 bases and 2 bases, with 14 bases remaining between them. The CDR3 consists of 14 residues. The CDR3 sequence: CASTSSPQNYGYTF. The CDR3 nucleotides read TGTGCCAGCACGAGTTCCCCACAGAACTATGGCTACACCTTC.

The chain is built from TRBV12-5 and TRBJ2-7, with D uncertain. CDR3 length: 15 residues. The V gene's germline CDR1 is LGHNT and CDR2 FRNRAP. The V end lost 4 bases, the J end lost 5 bases, and 18 bases lay between the germline ends. The CDR3 region has the DNA TGTGCTAGTGGTTCCCGCCCGCCAGTTTTGCACGAGCAGTACTTC. This sequence encodes CASGSRPPVLHEQYF.

This clone was counted only a few times. This rearrangement joins TRBV23-1 to TRBJ1-4, with D possibly TRBD1 on 5 matching bases. TRBV23-1 qualifies as an ORF whose function is uncertain. Trimming removed 0 bases at V and 8 bases at J, with 22 bases between. The CDR3 runs 18 residues. The CDR3 DNA follows: TGCGCCAGCAGTCAATCGTTGAGGGCCGCGGGGGAGAGGGAAAAACTGTTTTTT. Encoded protein: CASSQSLRAAGEREKLFF.

V gene TRBV6-2 or TRBV6-3 combines with J gene TRBJ2-5; 8 nucleotides align to TRBD2. This CDR3 comprises 16 residues. V trimming: 0 bases; J trimming: 5 bases; junction bases outside the gene matches: 8. The germline CDR1 and CDR2 sequences are MNHEY and SVGEGT. The CDR3 coding sequence is TGTGCCAGCAGTTACTCGGTCGGGAGGGTCCAGGAGACCCAGTACTTC. Translation gives CASSYSVGRVQETQYF.

V is TRBV11-2 and J is TRBJ2-5; the D is unclear. Germline CDR1 is SGHAT and CDR2 is FQNNGV. This CDR3 is 11 amino acids long. Between the trimmed V and J ends, which lost 5 bases and 5 bases, there was a span of 6 bases. The CDR3 sequence: CASSVRETQYF. The CDR3 nucleotides are TGTGCCAGCAGCGTACGGGAGACCCAGTACTTC.

The J gene is TRBJ2-6, the V gene TRBV2; 9 nucleotides agree with TRBD1. V was pared by 7 bases and J by 0 bases, with 13 bases of the junction left unmatched. Germline lookup yields CDR1 SNHLY and CDR2 FYNNEI. The CDR3 is 19 residues long. The CDR3 protein is CASTNRGRRLRSGANVLTF. The CDR3 coding sequence is TGTGCCAGCACTAACAGGGGGCGGAGGCTTCGCTCTGGGGCCAACGTCCTGACTTTC.